This passage covers 13 T cell receptor beta chains from one sample sequenced in a study of chemoradiotherapy in HPV16-positive cancers. Assay used: immunoSEQ multiplex PCR; TCRdb lists only in-frame clones, some missing. The table includes about 5,000 clones, 90% to 97% detected once. The sequenced sample was tumor tissue, obtained from a patient who underwent chemoradiotherapy. The receptors originated from a human donor with HPV-associated anogenital cancer.

V usage is TRBV29-1 and J usage is TRBJ1-1, with 8 bases matching TRBD1. The germline gives CDR1 SQVTM, CDR2 ANQGSEA. The CDR3 length is 14 residues. V lost 3 bases to trimming and J lost 0 bases; unmatched junction nucleotides: 3. CDR3 loop: CSVETGVLNTEAFF. CDR3 nucleotides: TGCAGCGTTGAGACAGGGGTGCTGAACACTGAAGCTTTCTTT.

The chain links TRBV19 to TRBJ2-3; D is uncertain. Trimming stripped 7 bases from V and 1 base from J, with 12 bases between. The CDR3 has 14 amino acids. Germline loops: CDR1 LNHDA, CDR2 SQIVND (reference sequence). Written as DNA, the CDR3 is TGTGCCAGTACCACCTCCGGCCGCACAGATACGCAGTATTTT. Protein: CASTTSGRTDTQYF.

The chain is built from TRBV5-6 and TRBJ1-2; D not certain. The CDR3 loop spans 16 amino acids. Germline V gene data show CDR1 as SGHDT and CDR2 as YYEEEE. Trimming stripped 4 bases from V and 8 bases from J, with 24 bases between. The CDR3 is CASSPPAGTVGGGYTF. CDR3 nucleotide sequence: TGTGCCAGCAGCCCACCTGCAGGAACGGTTGGAGGAGGCTACACCTTC.

This clone occurred a few times. This chain connects TRBV6-1 to TRBJ2-5; TRBD2 agrees at 7 bases. Per germline, CDR1 MNHNS and CDR2 SASEGT. The CDR3 extends over 14 amino acids. After removal of 3 bases from V and 2 bases from J, the junction contained 3 bases not matched to a gene. The CDR3 spells CASSEGGGQETQYF. The CDR3 DNA reads TGTGCCAGCAGTGAGGGGGGGGGTCAAGAGACCCAGTACTTC.

This clone has only one observation. The V gene is TRBV9, the J gene TRBJ2-1; D is ambiguous. CDR3 size: 12 residues. Germline CDR1 and CDR2: SGDLS and YYNGEE. Trimming removed 1 base at V and 3 bases at J, with 2 bases between. The DNA for the CDR3 is TGTGCCAGCAGCGTACACTACAATGAGCAGTTCTTC. This encodes CASSVHYNEQFF.

The chain combines TRBV5-1 with TRBJ2-3; the match to TRBD2 covers 11 bases. With V trimmed by 3 bases and J by 2 bases, 11 bases remained unmatched. The CDR3 contains 18 residues. CDR1 and CDR2 (germline): SGHRS, YFSETQ. CDR3 residues: CASSSGILAGVPTDTQYF. The CDR3, as DNA: TGCGCCAGCAGCTCCGGCATACTAGCGGGGGTCCCCACAGATACGCAGTATTTT.

J is TRBJ1-1 and V is TRBV6-1; no reliable D call. The germline V and J ends were trimmed by 8 bases and 4 bases, with 8 bases remaining between them. CDR3 length equals 11 residues. Germline-derived CDR1 and CDR2 are MNHNS and SASEGT. Here the CDR3 reads CASGRGTEAFF. CDR3 in DNA: TGTGCCAGCGGGCGCGGCACTGAAGCTTTCTTT.

The genes are TRBV18 and TRBJ2-7; no reliable D call. The CDR3 has 13 residues. V was trimmed by 2 bases and J by 2 bases, leaving 7 bases between them. Germline V lookup: CDR1 KGHSH, CDR2 LQKENI. CDR3 in amino acids: CASSPAGTYEQYF. The CDR3 DNA reads as TGTGCCAGCTCACCAGCAGGAACCTACGAGCAGTACTTC. The full variable domain, with the rest looked up from reference TRBV18 and TRBJ2-7, is NAGVMQNPRHLVRRRGQEARLRCSPMKGHSHVYWYRQLPEEGLKFMVYLQKENIIDESGMPKERFSAEFPKEGPSILRIQQVVRGDSAAYFCASSPAGTYEQYFGPGTRLTVT.

The V call is TRBV28, the J call TRBJ2-7; tentative D call: TRBD1 (5 bases). V dropped 5 bases and J dropped 0 bases, with 11 bases sitting between them. Germline CDR1 is MDHEN and CDR2 is SYDVKM. This CDR3 is 14 amino acids long. The CDR3 region is CASSRTGVSYEQYF. The CDR3 DNA sequence: TGTGCCAGCAGTAGAACAGGAGTCTCCTACGAGCAGTACTTC.

The rearrangement joins TRBV20-1 to TRBJ1-1; D uncertain. Germline V gene sequence: CDR1 DFQATT, CDR2 SNEGSKA (reference sequence). The CDR3 runs to 10 residues. V lost 3 bases and J lost 8, with 7 bases in between. The CDR3 sequence is CSASRIEAFF. CDR3 nucleotides: TGCAGTGCTAGTAGAATCGAAGCTTTCTTT.

The chain links TRBV7-9 to TRBJ1-1; D is unclear. The V gene's germline CDR1 is SEHNR and CDR2 FQNEAQ (reference sequence). V lost 3 bases and J 2 bases, leaving 7 bases between the germline ends. This CDR3 is built from 13 residues. The CDR3 sequence: CASSFVINTEAFF. CDR3 nucleotide sequence: TGTGCCAGCAGCTTCGTTATAAACACTGAAGCTTTCTTT.

This chain joins TRBV5-4 and TRBJ2-2; D remains ambiguous. In germline, CDR1 is SGHNT, CDR2 YYREEE (reference sequence). The ends were cut back, 0 bases at V and 0 bases at J, with 3 bases in the middle. The CDR3 spans 14 residues. The CDR3 sequence is CASSLDSNTGELFF. Here the CDR3 DNA reads TGTGCCAGCAGCTTGGATTCGAACACCGGGGAGCTGTTTTTT.

The J gene is TRBJ2-5, the V gene TRBV11-2, with 7 positions matching TRBD2. J lost 5 bases, V lost 0 bases, and 6 bases had no gene match. Per the germline V gene, CDR1 is SGHAT and CDR2 is FQNNGV. This CDR3 contains 15 residues. CDR3 protein: CASSLDIWGGETQYF. CDR3 bases: TGTGCCAGCAGCTTAGATATTTGGGGGGGTGAGACCCAGTACTTC.